Below are 21 T cell receptor beta chains sequenced from a single sample in a study of blood T cell repertoires in COVID-19. Produced via immunoSEQ multiplex PCR; TCRdb's table is partial and in-frame only. The profile shows 150,000 to 200,000 clones, about 83% of them singletons. Specimen: peripheral blood. The receptors were gathered from a woman aged 70 to 79 with COVID-19, enrolled during active disease.

The V call is TRBV5-4, the J call TRBJ2-1; the match to TRBD2 covers 11 bases. Per germline, CDR1 SGHNT and CDR2 YYREEE (reference sequence). This CDR3 comprises 20 residues. The V gene end was trimmed by 0 bases and the J gene end by 0 bases; junction bases not matched to a gene: 11. Written as DNA, the CDR3 is TGTGCCAGCAGCTTGGCGTTTGCTAGCGGGAGGACCTTCTCCTACAATGAGCAGTTCTTC. It translates to CASSLAFASGRTFSYNEQFF. Based on the CDR3 plus reference TRBV5-4 and TRBJ2-1, the full variable domain is ETGVTQSPTHLIKTRGQQVTLRCSSQSGHNTVSWYQQALGQGPQFIFQYYREEENGRGNFPPRFSGLQFPNYSSELNVNALELDDSALYLCASSLAFASGRTFSYNEQFFGPGTRLTVL.

The chain has TRBV20-1 and TRBJ2-1; D remains ambiguous. Between the trimmed V and J ends, which lost 1 base and 5 bases, there was a span of 3 bases. The CDR3 consists of 11 residues. CDR1 DFQATT and CDR2 SNEGSKA come from the germline V gene (reference sequence). In DNA form, the CDR3 reads TGCAGTGCTAGAGGTAACAATGAGCAGTTCTTC. Protein sequence: CSARGNNEQFF.

This chain uses TRBV10-3 with TRBJ2-3; 7 bases agree with TRBD2. Germline V gene sequence: CDR1 ENHRY, CDR2 SYGVKD. Unmatched junction bases numbered 2, after V lost 5 bases and J lost 0 bases. CDR3 length: 14 residues. The CDR3 nucleotides read TGTGCCATCAGTAGCGGGATGAGCACAGATACGCAGTATTTT. It codes for CAISSGMSTDTQYF.

V is TRBV13 and J is TRBJ1-1; the D gene is possibly TRBD1 (5 bases). The germline CDR1 and CDR2 sequences are PRHDT and FYEKMQ (reference sequence). V was pared by 5 bases and J by 1 base, with 17 bases between. The CDR3 extends over 16 amino acids. The CDR3 nucleotides read TGTGCCAGCAGCGCCGACCGGGACTGGGGGAACACTGAAGCTTTCTTT. This sequence encodes CASSADRDWGNTEAFF.

The rearrangement uses TRBV21-1 and TRBJ2-7; the table assigns TRBD1, which was not confirmed against the DNA. TRBV21-1 is recorded as a pseudogene. The CDR3 consists of 15 residues. CDR3 residues: CASPPLDRRYNEQYF. CDR3 nucleotides: TGTGCCAGCCCCCCTCTGGACAGGAGGTACAACGAGCAGTACTTC.

The chain has TRBV5-1 and TRBJ2-2; 8 bases match TRBD1. This CDR3 comprises 16 residues. J lost 1 base, V lost 2 bases, and 4 bases had no gene match. CDR1 and CDR2 (germline): SGHRS, YFSETQ. Here the CDR3 reads CASSLLGQGNTGELFF. The CDR3, as DNA: TGCGCCAGCAGCTTACTCGGACAGGGGAACACCGGGGAGCTGTTTTTT. The entire variable domain, with the rest obtained from reference TRBV5-1 and TRBJ2-2, is as follows: KAGVTQTPRYLIKTRGQQVTLSCSPISGHRSVSWYQQTPGQGLQFLFEYFSETQRNKGNFPGRFSGRQFSNSRSEMNVSTLELGDSALYLCASSLLGQGNTGELFFGEGSRLTVL.

CDR3 DNA: TGTGCCAGCAGTTTCTTGGACGGGACTATGAAAGGCGAGCAGTACTTC. Translated, it gives CASSFLDGTMKGEQYF. The rearrangement joins TRBV27 to TRBJ2-7; TRBD2 matches 7 bases. Trimming at V came to 3 bases and at J to 6 bases, leaving 14 bases not matched to a gene. Germline values: CDR1 MNHEY, CDR2 SMNVEV (reference sequence). The CDR3 totals 16 residues.

In DNA form, the CDR3 reads TGTGCCAGCAGCGGAAGGTCGGGGGCTGGGGCCAACGTCCTGACTTTC. It codes for CASSGRSGAGANVLTF. This chain uses TRBV7-3 with TRBJ2-6; tentatively, D is TRBD2 (6 bases). The CDR3 loop spans 16 amino acids. Germline V gives CDR1 SGHTA, CDR2 FQGTGA. Trimming took off 5 bases at V and 2 bases at J, with 13 bases between the two ends.

The V gene is TRBV19, the J gene TRBJ1-5; 7 bases map to TRBD1. The CDR3 spans 13 residues. Germline CDR1 reads LNHDA; CDR2 reads SQIVND (reference sequence). Unmatched junction bases numbered 6, after V lost 8 bases and J lost 5 bases. CDR3 protein: CASRDREHQPQHF. The CDR3 DNA sequence: TGTGCCAGTCGCGACAGGGAGCATCAGCCCCAGCATTTT.

This clone was picked up one time. This rearrangement joins TRBV5-1 to TRBJ2-5, with 9 bases fitting TRBD2. Germline CDR1 SGHRS, CDR2 YFSETQ. The V gene end was trimmed by 6 bases and the J gene end by 1 base; junction bases not matched to a gene: 4. CDR3 length: 14 residues. The CDR3 region has the DNA TGCGCCAGCACCCCGACTAGCGGCCAAGAGACCCAGTACTTC. It is translated as CASTPTSGQETQYF.

The genes are TRBV3-1 (or the pseudogene TRBV3-2) and TRBJ1-2; a possible D gene is TRBD1 (6 bases). Trimming removed 3 bases at V and 2 bases at J, with 10 bases between. The CDR3 covers 14 residues. Germline CDR1 is LGHDT and CDR2 is YNNKEL (reference sequence). The CDR3 spells CASSQDRPNYGYTF. The DNA of the CDR3 is TGTGCCAGCAGCCAGGACAGACCAAACTATGGCTACACCTTC.

This clone was picked up one time. The J gene is TRBJ2-3, the V gene TRBV2; tentative D call: TRBD2 (6 bases). From germline, CDR1 is SNHLY and CDR2 FYNNEI. This CDR3 is built from 15 residues. Trimming took 7 bases from V and 4 from J, leaving 18 bases between them. The CDR3 nucleotides are TGTGCCAGCAAAGGGCTGGGCGGGATGGCAGATACGCAGTATTTT. This sequence encodes CASKGLGGMADTQYF.

The chain has TRBV28 and TRBJ1-5; D remains ambiguous. CDR1 is MDHEN, CDR2 SYDVKM, per germline. This CDR3 comprises 17 residues. Trimming cost V 6 bases and J 5 bases, with 23 bases left between them. The DNA of the CDR3 is TGTGCCAGCAGGGATGTACAGCCCTCAGTTTTCTATCAGCCCCAGCATTTT. This sequence encodes CASRDVQPSVFYQPQHF.

The chain has TRBV27 and TRBJ2-7, with 14 positions matching TRBD2. Germline V CDR1 and CDR2: MNHEY, SMNVEV (reference sequence). The J segment lost 5 bases and the V segment lost 6 bases, leaving 15 bases of the junction unmatched. This CDR3 spans 18 amino acids. DNA of the CDR3: TGTGCCAGCAGGGGACTATCGGGACTAGCGGGAGTTAAAAACGAGCAGTACTTC. Encoded protein: CASRGLSGLAGVKNEQYF.

Concerning this clone itself: A much larger clone lies a single base off, so this may be a read error. The CDR3 bases are TGTGCCAGCAGGGGGACTAGCGGGAGTTCCTACAATGAGCAGTTCTTC. This sequence encodes CASRGTSGSSYNEQFF. The chain has TRBV2 and TRBJ2-1; the match to TRBD2 covers 14 bases. Germline V lookup: CDR1 SNHLY, CDR2 FYNNEI. The V and J ends lost 6 bases and 1 base, in that order; junction bases with no gene match: 2. The CDR3 contains 16 residues.

The chain links TRBV18 to TRBJ2-2; 9 bases map to TRBD1. In germline, CDR1 is KGHSH, CDR2 LQKENI. This CDR3 region has 17 residues. V dropped 6 bases and J dropped 0; count of bases not matched to a gene: 8. CDR3: CASSQYRGRSNTGELFF. The CDR3 DNA reads as TGTGCCAGCTCGCAATACAGGGGGCGGTCGAACACCGGGGAGCTGTTTTTT.

The J gene is TRBJ2-7, the V gene TRBV5-6; 8 nucleotides align to TRBD2. CDR1 and CDR2 (germline): SGHDT, YYEEEE. This CDR3 contains 14 residues. Trimming took 4 bases from V and 3 from J; bases not matched to a gene: 6. Written as DNA, the CDR3 is TGTGCCAGCAGCCCCCGACTAGCGAACTACGAGCAGTACTTC. Translation gives CASSPRLANYEQYF. Drawing the rest from reference TRBV5-6 and TRBJ2-7, the complete variable domain is DAGVTQSPTHLIKTRGQQVTLRCSPKSGHDTVSWYQQALGQGPQFIFQYYEEEERQRGNFPDRFSGHQFPNYSSELNVNALLLGDSALYLCASSPRLANYEQYFGPGTRLTVT.

In nucleotides, the CDR3 is TGTGCCAGCAGGAGATTCCAAGAAGATGGCTACACCTTC. It translates to CASRRFQEDGYTF. The chain carries TRBV6-5 and TRBJ1-2, with D unclear. Trimming cost V 6 bases and J 6 bases, with 14 bases left between them. There are 13 residues in the CDR3. Germline values: CDR1 MNHEY, CDR2 SVGAGI.

The chain uses TRBV7-2 and TRBJ1-1; TRBD1 matches 8 bases. The CDR3 is 13 residues long. CDR1 and CDR2 from the germline V gene are SGHTA and FQGNSA. V gave up 5 bases and J gave up 8 bases; unmatched junction bases: 7. This CDR3 is CASSLDRGGEAFF. CDR3 bases: TGTGCCAGCAGCCTCGACAGGGGTGGGGAAGCTTTCTTT.

CDR3 sequence (DNA): TGTGCCAGCATCATGAGCGGGAGGAGCACAGATACGCAGTATTTT. Translating it yields CASIMSGRSTDTQYF. The rearrangement links TRBV2 to TRBJ2-3; TRBD2 aligns across 9 bases. This CDR3 is built from 15 residues. V shed 7 bases and J 0 bases; nucleotides not matched to a gene: 5. Germline V CDR1 and CDR2: SNHLY, FYNNEI.

This chain connects TRBV7-6 to TRBJ2-7, with D perhaps TRBD1 (6 bases). Germline lookup yields CDR1 SGHVS and CDR2 FNYEAQ. The CDR3 totals 16 residues. V lost 4 bases and J lost 3, with 19 bases in between. The CDR3 reads CASSSPLPGHHYEQYF. For the CDR3, the DNA is TGTGCCAGCAGCTCCCCACTACCGGGACACCACTACGAGCAGTACTTC.